This T cell receptor (beta chain) stems from a study of T cell clonotyping in hematopoietic cell transplantation. Study-wide points: Cells were unsorted, so CD4 and CD8 contributions were not separated. Broader posttransplant TCR repertoire diversity was predicted by graft donor and pretransplant recipient Inverse Simpson Index values. After transplant, recipient diversity fell while pathologically expanded clonotypes grew through day 180.

Recipient blood drawn about 28 days pretransplant and days 30, 100, 180 after. As to this clone: What it recognizes is unknown.

Sequenced by immunoSEQ multiplex PCR; TCRdb stores in-frame clones only, minus some. The repertoire holds about 29,000 clones, with about 94% as singletons. V was cut by 7 bases and J by 0 bases, with 13 bases left in between. This CDR3 has 16 residues. From germline, CDR1 is SNHLY and CDR2 FYNNEI. The input for sequencing was PBMCs, taken 100 days after allogeneic stem cell transplant. The chain carries TRBV2 and TRBJ1-6; no firm D call. The TCR was taken from a female patient aged 50-59 years who had an allogeneic stem cell transplant from a related donor, so the T cells may come from the graft donor. Some clones in this sample may be carry-over from other donors' samples. CDR3 DNA sequence: TGTGCCAGCACCCTCGGCAGGAGCTCCTATAATTCACCCCTCCACTTT. Translated, it gives CASTLGRSSYNSPLHF.